This T cell receptor (beta chain) was sequenced for a study of blood T cell repertoires in COVID-19. Assay: immunoSEQ multiplex PCR; the TCRdb copy retains only in-frame clones and omits some. The sample gives about 200,000 clones, around 84% of which show up once; roughly 20% is in the top ten. The J segment lost 5 bases and the V segment lost 4 bases, leaving 8 bases of the junction unmatched. The CDR3 consists of 16 residues. CDR1 MNHEY and CDR2 SMNVEV come from the germline V gene (reference sequence). The TCR comes from a human donor in a cohort sampled during active COVID-19. The rearrangement joins TRBV27 to TRBJ2-5; 12 bases are shared with TRBD2. Material: peripheral blood. The CDR3 loop reads CASSSLAGGQGETQYF. In DNA, the CDR3 is TGTGCCAGCAGTTCCCTAGCGGGAGGGCAGGGGGAGACCCAGTACTTC.